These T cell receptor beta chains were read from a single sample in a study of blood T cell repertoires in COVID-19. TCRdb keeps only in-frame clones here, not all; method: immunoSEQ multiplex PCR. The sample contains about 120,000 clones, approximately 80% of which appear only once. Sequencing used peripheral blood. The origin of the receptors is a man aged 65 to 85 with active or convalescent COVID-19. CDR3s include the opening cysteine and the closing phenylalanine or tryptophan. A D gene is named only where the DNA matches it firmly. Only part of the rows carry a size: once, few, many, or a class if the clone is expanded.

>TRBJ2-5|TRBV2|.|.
TGTGCCAGCAGCCCTAATCGAGAGACCCAGTACTTC
CASSPNRETQYF
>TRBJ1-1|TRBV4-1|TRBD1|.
TGCGCCAGCAGCCACTCACCGGGACAGGAAGCTTTCTTT
CASSHSPGQEAFF
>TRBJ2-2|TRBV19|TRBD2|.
TGTGCCAGTAGTACGGCGGGGGGAAACACCGGGGAGCTGTTTTTT
CASSTAGGNTGELFF
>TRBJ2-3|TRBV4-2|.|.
TGTGCCAGCAGCCAAAAAGCCCTAGCAACGGATACGCAGTATTTT
CASSQKALATDTQYF
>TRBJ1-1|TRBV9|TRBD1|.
TGTGCCAGCAGCGCGGACAGGGACACTGAAGCTTTCTTT
CASSADRDTEAFF
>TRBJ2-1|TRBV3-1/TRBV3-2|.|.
TGTGCCAGCAGCTTCGCCAGCTCCTACAATGAGCAGTTCTTC
CASSFASSYNEQFF
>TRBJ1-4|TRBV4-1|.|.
TGCGCCAGCAGCCGAGATCTTAACAGGGCCGATGATGAAAAACTGTTTTTT
CASSRDLNRADDEKLFF
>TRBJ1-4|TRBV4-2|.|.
TGTGCCAGCAGCCAACGGGGGGGAACTAATGAAAAACTGTTTTTT
CASSQRGGTNEKLFF
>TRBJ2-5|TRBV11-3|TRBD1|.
TGTGCCAGCAGCTTAGGACAGGGGGCAATTATAGAGACCCAGTACTTC
CASSLGQGAIIETQYF
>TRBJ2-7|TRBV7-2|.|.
TGTGCCAGCAGCCCTCCCCGGGTAGGCTACGAGCAGTACTTC
CASSPPRVGYEQYF
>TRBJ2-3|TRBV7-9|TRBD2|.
TGTGCCAGCAGCTTAGGCGGGAGGGGCACAGATACGCAGTATTTT
CASSLGGRGTDTQYF
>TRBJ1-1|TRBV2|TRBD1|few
TGTGCCAGCGCAGGGGGGAACACTGAAGCTTTCTTT
CASAGGNTEAFF
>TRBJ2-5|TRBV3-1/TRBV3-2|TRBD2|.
TGTGCCAGCAGCCTACTAGCGGGAGGGGAGACCCAGTACTTC
CASSLLAGGETQYF
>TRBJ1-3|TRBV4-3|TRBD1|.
TGCGCCAGCAGCCAAGATTGGACAGGAGGAAACACCATATATTTT
CASSQDWTGGNTIYF
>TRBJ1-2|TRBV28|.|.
TGTGCCAGCAGTTTAAATTCCAGGGCCCCTACGGAGATGGGCTACACCTTC
CASSLNSRAPTEMGYTF
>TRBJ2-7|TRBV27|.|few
TGTGCCAGCAGTTTTTCTCCGACAGGACTCTACGAGCAGTACTTC
CASSFSPTGLYEQYF
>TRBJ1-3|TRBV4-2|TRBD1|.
TGTGCCAGCAGCCACAAAATAAGACAGGGGGGCTCTGGAAACACCATATATTTT
CASSHKIRQGGSGNTIYF
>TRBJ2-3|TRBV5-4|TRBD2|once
TGTGCCAGCAGCTTCCTGACTAGCGGGGGGGGAGATACGCAGTATTTT
CASSFLTSGGGDTQYF
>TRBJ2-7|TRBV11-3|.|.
TGTGCCAGCAGCTTAGGTCTAGCGAACGAGCAGTACTTC
CASSLGLANEQYF
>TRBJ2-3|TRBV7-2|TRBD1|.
TGTGCCAGCGCCCAGGGGGCCACCGCAGATACGCAGTATTTT
CASAQGATADTQYF
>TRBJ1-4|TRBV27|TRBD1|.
TGTGCCAGCAGTTTAGAGGAGGAGGGACAGGCAAAAAGTTGGGAAAAACTGTTTTTT
CASSLEEEGQAKSWEKLFF
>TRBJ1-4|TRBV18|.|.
TGTGCCAGCTCACCATGGGCAGAAACGCTTTCAACTAATGAAAAACTGTTTTTT
CASSPWAETLSTNEKLFF
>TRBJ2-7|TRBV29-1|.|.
TGCAGCGTTGTGCTCGCGGGGTCATACGAGCAGTACTTC
CSVVLAGSYEQYF
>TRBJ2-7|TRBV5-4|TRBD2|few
TGTGCCAGCAGTTCGCCGGGACTAGCAAACTACGAGCAGTACTTC
CASSSPGLANYEQYF
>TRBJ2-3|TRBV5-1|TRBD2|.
TGCGCCAGCAGCCCCGGGGGGACCGTGGACACAGATACGCAGTATTTT
CASSPGGTVDTDTQYF
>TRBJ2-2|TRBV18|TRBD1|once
TGTGCCAGCTCACCTCTAACAGGGGTTGAAGCCGGGGAGCTGTTTTTT
CASSPLTGVEAGELFF
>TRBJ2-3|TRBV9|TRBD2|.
TGTGCCAGCAGCTCAACCCAACTAGCGGGCTTTAGCACAGATACGCAGTATTTT
CASSSTQLAGFSTDTQYF
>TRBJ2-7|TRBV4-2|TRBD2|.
TGTGCCAGCAGCCAAGTCGTTCCTAGCGGGATTTACGAGCAGTACTTC
CASSQVVPSGIYEQYF
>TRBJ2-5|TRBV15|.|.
TGTGCCACCAGCAGAGATCTTTTCCAAGAGACCCAGTACTTC
CATSRDLFQETQYF
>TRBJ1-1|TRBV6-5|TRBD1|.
TGTGCCAGCAGGGCGAGACAGGGGCAGGGCACTGAAGCTTTCTTT
CASRARQGQGTEAFF
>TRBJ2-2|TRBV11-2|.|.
TGTGCCAGCAGCCCCAGTTCAGGGTTCACCGGGGAGCTGTTTTTT
CASSPSSGFTGELFF
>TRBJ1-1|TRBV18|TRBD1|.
TGTGCCAGCTCACCCGGGGACAGGGAAGCTTTCTTT
CASSPGDREAFF
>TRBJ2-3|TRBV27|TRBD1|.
TGTGCCAGCAGGCTCGCCGGGACAGTTAGCACAGATACGCAGTATTTT
CASRLAGTVSTDTQYF
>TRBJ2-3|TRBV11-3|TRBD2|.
TGTGCCAGCAGCCCGACGCGGGAGGGCGGGGGTAGAGATACGCAGTATTTT
CASSPTREGGGRDTQYF